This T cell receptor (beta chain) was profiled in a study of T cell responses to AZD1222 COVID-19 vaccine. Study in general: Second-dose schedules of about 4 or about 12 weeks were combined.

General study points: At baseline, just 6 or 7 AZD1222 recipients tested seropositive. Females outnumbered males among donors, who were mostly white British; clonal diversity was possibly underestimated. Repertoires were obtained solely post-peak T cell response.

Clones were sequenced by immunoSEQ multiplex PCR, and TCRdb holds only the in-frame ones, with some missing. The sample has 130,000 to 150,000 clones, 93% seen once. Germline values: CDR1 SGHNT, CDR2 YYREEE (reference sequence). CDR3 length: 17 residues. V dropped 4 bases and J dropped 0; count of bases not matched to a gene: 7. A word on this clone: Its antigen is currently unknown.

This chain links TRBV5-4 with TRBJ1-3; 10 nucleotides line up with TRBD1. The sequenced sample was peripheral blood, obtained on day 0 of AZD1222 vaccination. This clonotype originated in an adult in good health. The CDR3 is CASSHPGQGFSGNTIYF. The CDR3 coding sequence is TGTGCCAGCAGCCACCCGGGACAGGGGTTCTCTGGAAACACCATATATTTT.